Reported below is one T cell receptor (beta chain). In the authors' methods: Cell counts per sample came from amplifying reference gene primers. TCRdb's table, derived via immunoSEQ multiplex PCR, lists solely in-frame clones and lacks some. V and J calls and clone size come straight from that table; D and trimming were deduced from the DNA. There are about 210,000 clones in the sample; over 60% occur only once, and more than 7% lies in the top ten. These data originate in a study of blood T cell repertoires in COVID-19. Across the study: Specimens from acute and convalescent COVID-19 originated in the United States, Italy and Spain. From T cells, B-cell-depleted T cells, or PBMCs came the material, which was cDNA or gDNA.

The germline V and J ends were trimmed by 5 bases and 0 bases, with 10 bases remaining between them. Germline loops: CDR1 ENHRY, CDR2 SYGVKD. The CDR3 runs to 15 residues. Sequencing input: peripheral blood. J is TRBJ2-2 and V is TRBV10-3; D is undetermined. This sequence originates from an older woman with acute or convalescent COVID-19. The CDR3 spells CAISTGNANTGELFF. CDR3 bases: TGTGCCATCAGTACGGGTAACGCGAACACCGGGGAGCTGTTTTTT.